A single sample is the source of the 15 T cell receptor beta chains below, sequenced in a study of blood T cell repertoires in COVID-19. Some clones are missing from TCRdb's copy, which holds only in-frame ones; the method was immunoSEQ multiplex PCR. The table includes about 210,000 clones, less than 90% detected once. The specimen was peripheral blood. All receptors derive from a man in his forties or fifties with acute or convalescent COVID-19.

The CDR3 DNA sequence: TGTGCCAGCAGCGCCGGGGACAGTCGATTTGGAAACACCATATATTTT. Its translation is CASSAGDSRFGNTIYF. The chain is built from TRBV9 and TRBJ1-3; the match to TRBD1 covers 7 bases. V dropped 3 bases and J dropped 3; count of bases not matched to a gene: 9. Germline V gives CDR1 SGDLS, CDR2 YYNGEE. The CDR3 runs 16 residues.

The chain carries TRBV11-3 and TRBJ2-2; 12 bases align to TRBD2. After removal of 4 bases from V and 7 bases from J, the junction contained 7 bases not matched to a gene. The CDR3 is made up of 16 amino acids. The germline V gene has CDR1 SGHNT and CDR2 YENEEA. CDR3 protein: CASSSRTSGKIGELFF. The CDR3 bases are TGTGCCAGCAGCTCCCGGACTAGCGGGAAGATCGGGGAGCTGTTTTTT.

This rearrangement joins TRBV4-1 to TRBJ1-3; 12 bases are a match to TRBD1. The CDR3 is 15 amino acids. Germline V lookup: CDR1 MGHRA, CDR2 YSYEKL. J lost 7 bases, V lost 1 base, and 2 bases had no gene match. The CDR3 region is CASSQAGQGANTIYF. The CDR3 coding sequence is TGCGCCAGCAGCCAAGCGGGACAGGGGGCGAACACCATATATTTT.

The V gene is TRBV7-2, the J gene TRBJ1-5; TRBD1 agrees at 8 bases. Per the germline V gene, CDR1 is SGHTA and CDR2 is FQGNSA. This CDR3 contains 15 residues. The V and J ends lost 1 base and 5 bases, in that order; junction bases with no gene match: 4. The CDR3 region has the DNA TGTGCCAGCAGCTTAGGGGACAGGCGGGATCAGCCCCAGCATTTT. Encoded protein: CASSLGDRRDQPQHF.

V gene TRBV6-5 combines with J gene TRBJ1-5; a weak D match, TRBD1 (5 bases). This CDR3 has 16 amino acids. V was cut by 4 bases and J by 2 bases, with 15 bases left in between. Germline CDR1 MNHEY, CDR2 SVGAGI. This CDR3 reads CASSLQAGGGNQPQHF. The DNA of the CDR3 is TGTGCCAGCAGTTTACAGGCAGGTGGAGGCAATCAGCCCCAGCATTTT.

The chain uses TRBV27 and TRBJ2-3; TRBD1 is a possible D gene (6 bases). The V gene's germline CDR1 is MNHEY and CDR2 SMNVEV (reference sequence). V shed 5 bases and J shed 2 bases, with 17 bases lying between them. There are 16 residues in the CDR3. CDR3 residues: CASSLRAGAYTDTQYF. Here the CDR3 DNA reads TGTGCCAGCAGTCTTAGGGCAGGGGCTTACACAGATACGCAGTATTTT.

The rearrangement joins TRBV18 to TRBJ1-1; D possibly corresponds to TRBD1 (5 bases). Per germline, CDR1 KGHSH and CDR2 LQKENI. Trimming stripped 4 bases from V and 5 bases from J, with 8 bases between. The CDR3 contains 12 residues. The CDR3 coding sequence is TGTGCCAGCTCACGATCAGGGACTGAAGCTTTCTTT. This sequence encodes CASSRSGTEAFF.

This chain joins TRBV24-1 and TRBJ2-1, with 15 nucleotides matching TRBD2. The CDR3 loop spans 18 amino acids. Germline values: CDR1 KGHDR, CDR2 SFDVKD. J gave up 2 bases and V 3 bases, and 4 bases lay outside the gene matches. In DNA form, the CDR3 reads TGTGCCACCAGTGATGGGACTAGCGGGAGGCTTGCCTACAATGAGCAGTTCTTC. This translates into CATSDGTSGRLAYNEQFF.

The chain joins TRBV7-3 to TRBJ2-1; D is perhaps TRBD2 (6 bases). Germline V gene sequence: CDR1 SGHTA, CDR2 FQGTGA. V was cut by 0 bases and J by 7 bases, with 10 bases left in between. CDR3 length: 14 residues. This CDR3 is CASSLTSGGNEQFF. In DNA, the CDR3 is TGTGCCAGCAGCTTAACTAGCGGAGGGAATGAGCAGTTCTTC.

The CDR3 nucleotides read TGCAGCGTTCACACAGGGAATCCCAATCAGCCCCAGCATTTT. Translated: CSVHTGNPNQPQHF. V and J are TRBV29-1 and TRBJ1-5, with D maybe TRBD1 (6 bases). The V gene lost 5 bases and the J gene lost 3 bases, with 14 bases spanning the gap. This CDR3 is 14 amino acids long. CDR1 and CDR2 (germline): SQVTM, ANQGSEA.

The chain is built from TRBV4-1 and TRBJ2-1; no firm D call. The CDR3 has 14 amino acids. Germline CDR1 reads MGHRA; CDR2 reads YSYEKL. The V and J ends lost 3 bases and 4 bases respectively, with 10 bases between them. CDR3 sequence (DNA): TGCGCCAGCAGCCATCCGGGTCAATACAATGAGCAGTTCTTC. Its translation is CASSHPGQYNEQFF.

V is TRBV5-4 and J is TRBJ2-2; 7 positions agree with TRBD2. Per the germline V gene, CDR1 is SGHNT and CDR2 is YYREEE (reference sequence). The ends lost 3 bases at V and 1 base at J; junction bases unmatched: 3. There are 15 residues in the CDR3. CDR3 sequence reads: CASSSPSGNTGELFF. As DNA, the CDR3 is TGTGCCAGCAGCTCCCCTAGCGGGAACACCGGGGAGCTGTTTTTT. Together with reference TRBV5-4 and TRBJ2-2, the CDR3 gives the full variable domain: ETGVTQSPTHLIKTRGQQVTLRCSSQSGHNTVSWYQQALGQGPQFIFQYYREEENGRGNFPPRFSGLQFPNYSSELNVNALELDDSALYLCASSSPSGNTGELFFGEGSRLTVL.

This clone was seen once. The chain employs TRBV19 and TRBJ1-4, with 8 bases aligning to TRBD1. Germline V CDR1 and CDR2: LNHDA, SQIVND (reference sequence). This CDR3 has 18 amino acids. Trimming cost V 6 bases and J 4 bases; bases outside gene matches: 16. The CDR3 sequence: CASRPRGLWSSDNEKLFF. The CDR3 DNA sequence: TGTGCCAGTAGGCCCAGGGGGCTTTGGTCTTCGGATAATGAAAAACTGTTTTTT. The entire variable domain, with the rest obtained from reference TRBV19 and TRBJ1-4, is as follows: DGGITQSPKYLFRKEGQNVTLSCEQNLNHDAMYWYRQDPGQGLRLIYYSQIVNDFQKGDIAEGYSVSREKKESFPLTVTSAQKNPTAFYLCASRPRGLWSSDNEKLFFGSGTQLSVL.

This clone has only one observation. V is TRBV29-1 and J is TRBJ1-2; no reliable D call. Germline V gene data show CDR1 as SQVTM and CDR2 as ANQGSEA. V dropped 6 bases and J dropped 1 base, with 12 bases sitting between them. This CDR3 has 13 amino acids. The CDR3 DNA reads as TGCAGCGTCGTAGTATCAATTAACTATGGCTACACCTTC. It specifies CSVVVSINYGYTF.

The chain combines TRBV19 with TRBJ1-2, with unresolved D. Germline V gene data show CDR1 as LNHDA and CDR2 as SQIVND (reference sequence). This CDR3 contains 14 residues. The V and J ends lost 8 bases and 2 bases respectively, with 15 bases between them. CDR3 nucleotides: TGTGCCAGTTCCCGGGGAACCAGGAACTATGGCTACACCTTC. Protein: CASSRGTRNYGYTF.